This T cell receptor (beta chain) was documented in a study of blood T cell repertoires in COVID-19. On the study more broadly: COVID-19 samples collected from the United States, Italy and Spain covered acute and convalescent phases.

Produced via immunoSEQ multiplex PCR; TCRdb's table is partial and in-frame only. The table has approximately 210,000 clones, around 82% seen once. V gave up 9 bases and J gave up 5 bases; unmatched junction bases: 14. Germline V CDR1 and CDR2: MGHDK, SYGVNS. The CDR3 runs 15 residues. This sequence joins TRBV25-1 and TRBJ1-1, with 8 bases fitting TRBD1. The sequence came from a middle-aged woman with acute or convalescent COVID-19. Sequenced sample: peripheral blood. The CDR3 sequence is CAREEPPQGVTEAFF. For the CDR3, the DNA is TGTGCCAGAGAAGAACCCCCACAGGGGGTAACTGAAGCTTTCTTT.